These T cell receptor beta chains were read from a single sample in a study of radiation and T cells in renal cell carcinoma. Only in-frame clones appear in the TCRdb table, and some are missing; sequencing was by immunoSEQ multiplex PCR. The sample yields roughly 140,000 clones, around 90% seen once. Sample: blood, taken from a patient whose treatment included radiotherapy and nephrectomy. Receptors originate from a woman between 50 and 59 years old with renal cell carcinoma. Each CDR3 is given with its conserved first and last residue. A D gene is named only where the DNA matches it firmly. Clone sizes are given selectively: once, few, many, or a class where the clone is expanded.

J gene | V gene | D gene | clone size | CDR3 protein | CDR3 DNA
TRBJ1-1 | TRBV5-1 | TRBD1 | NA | CASSHSRGDTEAFF | TGCGCCAGCAGCCATAGCAGGGGGGACACTGAAGCTTTCTTT
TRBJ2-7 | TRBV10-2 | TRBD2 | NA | CASSLGLAGALLYEQYF | TGCGCCAGCAGCTTGGGACTAGCGGGGGCCCTTTTGTACGAGCAGTACTTC
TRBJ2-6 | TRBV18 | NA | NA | CASSPGETGANVLTF | TGTGCCAGCTCACCTGGGGAGACTGGGGCCAACGTCCTGACTTTC
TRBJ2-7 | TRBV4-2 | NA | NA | CASSQEIRDEQYF | TGTGCCAGCAGCCAAGAGATTCGGGACGAGCAGTACTTC
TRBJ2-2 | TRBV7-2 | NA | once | CASSLRRRENTGELFF | TGTGCCAGCAGCTTAAGGAGACGGGAAAACACCGGGGAGCTGTTTTTT
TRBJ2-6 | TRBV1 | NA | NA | CTSSQEKWGTGFSWANVLTF | TGCACCAGCAGCCAAGAAAAGTGGGGGACAGGTTTCTCCTGGGCCAACGTCCTGACTTTC
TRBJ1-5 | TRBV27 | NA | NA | CASSLSSGGVQPQHF | TGTGCCAGCAGTTTATCGAGTGGGGGGGTTCAGCCCCAGCATTTT
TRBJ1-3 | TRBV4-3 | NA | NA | CASSQEWTVLGRLYF | TGCGCCAGCAGCCAAGAATGGACGGTCCTCGGGAGATTATATTTT
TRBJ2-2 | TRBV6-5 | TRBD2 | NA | CASRREGGSTGELFF | TGTGCCAGCAGACGGGAGGGGGGAAGCACCGGGGAGCTGTTTTTT
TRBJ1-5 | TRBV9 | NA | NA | CASSFQGNSNQPQHF | TGTGCCAGCAGCTTCCAGGGAAATAGCAATCAGCCCCAGCATTTT
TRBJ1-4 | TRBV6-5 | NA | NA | CASSYGSATNEKLFF | TGTGCCAGCAGTTACGGGTCTGCAACTAATGAAAAACTGTTTTTT
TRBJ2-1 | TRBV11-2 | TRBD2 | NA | CASSRLAGARREQFF | TGTGCCAGCAGCCGCCTAGCGGGGGCCCGCCGTGAGCAGTTCTTC
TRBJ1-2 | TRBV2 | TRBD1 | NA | CASSRQGSNYGYTF | TGTGCCAGCAGTCGACAGGGCTCAAACTATGGCTACACCTTC
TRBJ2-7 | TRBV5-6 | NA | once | CASSFYRGGNEQYF | TGTGCCAGCAGCTTCTACAGGGGAGGGAACGAGCAGTACTTC
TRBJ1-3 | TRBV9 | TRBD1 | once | CASSGHRGPTAGNTIYF | TGTGCCAGCAGCGGGCACAGGGGGCCAACAGCTGGAAACACCATATATTTT
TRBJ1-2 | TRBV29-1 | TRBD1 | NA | CSVDARTGRNYGYTF | TGCAGCGTTGACGCGAGGACAGGGCGCAACTATGGCTACACCTTC
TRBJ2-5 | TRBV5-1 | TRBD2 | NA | CASRTSGVETQYF | TGCGCCAGCAGGACTAGCGGGGTAGAGACCCAGTACTTC
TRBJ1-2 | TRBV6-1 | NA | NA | CASRGSNYGYTF | TGTGCCAGCAGAGGGTCCAACTATGGCTACACCTTC
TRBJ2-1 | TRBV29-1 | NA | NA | CSVRFTNEQFF | TGCAGCGTACGATTCACCAATGAGCAGTTCTTC
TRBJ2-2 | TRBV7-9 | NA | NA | CASSFFLGAGELFF | TGTGCCAGCAGCTTTTTTCTAGGCGCCGGGGAGCTGTTTTTT
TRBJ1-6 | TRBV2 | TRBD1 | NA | CASTDRVVNSPLHF | TGTGCCAGCACAGACAGGGTCGTTAATTCACCCCTCCACTTT
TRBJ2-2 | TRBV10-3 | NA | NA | CATWRGVNTGELFF | TGTGCCACATGGAGGGGGGTAAACACCGGGGAGCTGTTTTTT
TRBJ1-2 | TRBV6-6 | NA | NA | CASSYGQPYGYTF | TGTGCCAGCAGTTACGGCCAGCCCTATGGCTACACCTTC